This T cell receptor (beta chain) was recovered during a study of blood T cell repertoires in COVID-19. Study background: Researchers got acute and convalescent COVID-19 samples from the United States, Italy and Spain.

As handled by the study authors: Quantification of nucleated cells was approximated via reference gene primer amplification. Assay used: immunoSEQ multiplex PCR; TCRdb lists only in-frame clones, some missing. V and J calls and clone size are as listed in that table; D and trimming were resolved from the DNA. The sample yields about 130,000 clones, under 90% seen once. The germline V gene encodes CDR1 LNHDA and CDR2 SQIVND (reference sequence). This CDR3 has 16 amino acids. The ends were cut back, 4 bases at V and 5 bases at J, with 21 bases in the middle. This clone was observed a single time. Source material: peripheral blood. The rearrangement links TRBV19 to TRBJ2-7; TRBD2 is a possible D gene (6 bases). This sequence originates from a human donor in a cohort sampled during active COVID-19. The CDR3 DNA reads TGTGCCAGTAGTAACATAAGGAGAGGAGGGATCCACGAGCAGTACTTC. Translated, it gives CASSNIRRGGIHEQYF.